This T cell receptor beta chain was profiled in a study of vaccination and CD4 T cells after COVID-19. TCRdb itself ran the PCR reads through MiXCR, one entry per CDR3 protein. Of some 20,000 distinct CDR3 sequences detected, roughly three fifths appear once; the ten largest clones hold about 1.1%. V was shortened by 5 bases and J by 2 bases, with 10 bases between the two germline ends. Per the germline V gene, CDR1 is GTSNPN and CDR2 is SVGIG (reference sequence). The CDR3 length is 13 residues. The genes are TRBV30 and TRBJ2-1; D might be TRBD1 or TRBD2, each matching 5 bases. The sequence derives from a human donor who had recovered from COVID-19. This specimen was CD4+ T cells from blood, taken before SARS-CoV-2 vaccination. The CDR3 is CAWSGTTYNEQFF. CDR3 bases: TGTGCCTGGTCCGGGACCACCTACAATGAGCAGTTCTTC.